What follows is one TCR beta chain and its context. The sample comes from a study of blood T cell repertoires in COVID-19. Looking at the study overall: Samples representing acute and convalescent COVID-19 were sourced from the United States, Italy and Spain. T cells, B-cell-depleted T cells, or PBMCs provided the cDNA or gDNA that served as material.

The CDR3 extends over 15 amino acids. With V trimmed by 3 bases and J by 7 bases, 10 bases remained unmatched. Germline V lookup: CDR1 SGHVS, CDR2 FQNEAQ. Data came from immunoSEQ multiplex PCR; TCRdb stores just in-frame clones and leaves some out. The repertoire consists of 470,000 or so clones, with approximately 83% occurring once and the leading ten covering roughly 3.2%. The source of this sequence is a human donor in a cohort sampled during active COVID-19. The rearrangement links TRBV7-8 to TRBJ2-7, with 9 positions matching TRBD1. Sequenced: peripheral blood. CDR3 amino acids: CASSFLGQGGREQYF. The CDR3 DNA reads as TGTGCCAGCAGCTTCCTGGGACAGGGAGGTAGGGAGCAGTACTTC.